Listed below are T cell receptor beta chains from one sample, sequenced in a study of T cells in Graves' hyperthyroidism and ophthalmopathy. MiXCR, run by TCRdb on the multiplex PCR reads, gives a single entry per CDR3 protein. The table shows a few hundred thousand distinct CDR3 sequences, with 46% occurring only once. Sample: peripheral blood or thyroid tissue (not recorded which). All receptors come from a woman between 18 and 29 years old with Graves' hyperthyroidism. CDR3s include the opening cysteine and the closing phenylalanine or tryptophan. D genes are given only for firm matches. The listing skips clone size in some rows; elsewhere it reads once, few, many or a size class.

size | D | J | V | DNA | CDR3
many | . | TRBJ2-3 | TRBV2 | TGTGCCAGCAGATTTGACTTCACAGATACGCAGTATTTT | CASRFDFTDTQYF
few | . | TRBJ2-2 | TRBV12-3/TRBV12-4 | TGTGCCAGCAGTTTGAACAGAGACTACACCGGGGAGCTGTTTTTT | CASSLNRDYTGELFF
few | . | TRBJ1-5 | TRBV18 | TGTGCCAGCTCACCCTCTATCGGGGATCAGCCCCAGCATTTT | CASSPSIGDQPQHF
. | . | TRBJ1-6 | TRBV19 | TGTGCCAATAGTCCGGGTGTTAGCTCCTATAATTCACCCCTCCACTTT | CANSPGVSSYNSPLHF
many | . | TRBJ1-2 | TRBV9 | TGTGCCAGCAGCGGAGCGTCATCGAGCTATGGCTACACCTTC | CASSGASSSYGYTF
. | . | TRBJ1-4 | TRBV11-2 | TGTGCCAGCAGCTCCGCCTGGGGGGCGCGAGGGGAGGGTAATGAAAAACTGTTTTTT | CASSSAWGARGEGNEKLFF
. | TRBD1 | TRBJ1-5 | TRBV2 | TGTGCCAGCAGTCATGACAGGGGGGACCGCAATCAGCCCCAGCATTTT | CASSHDRGDRNQPQHF
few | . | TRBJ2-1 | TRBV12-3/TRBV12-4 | TGTGCCAGCAGCACGACAATTTACAATGAGCAGTTCTTC | CASSTTIYNEQFF
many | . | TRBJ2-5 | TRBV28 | TGTGCCAGCAGTTTACCTACAGAAGAGACCCAGTACTTC | CASSLPTEETQYF
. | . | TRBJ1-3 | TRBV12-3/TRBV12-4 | TGTGCCACTTCGCGGAGGCCTGGAAACACCATATATTTT | CATSRRPGNTIYF